This TCR beta chain stems from a study of blood T cell repertoires in COVID-19. Across the whole study: From the United States, Italy and Spain came samples of acute and convalescent COVID-19. Sources were T cells, B-cell-depleted T cells, or PBMCs; the material itself was cDNA or gDNA.

The CDR3 is 13 residues long. Deletions cut 5 bases from V and 8 bases from J, with 13 bases between. The germline V gene encodes CDR1 SGHNT and CDR2 YENEEA. In the original workflow: Using reference gene primer amplification, nucleated cell counts were estimated. Some clones are missing from TCRdb's copy, which holds only in-frame ones; the method was immunoSEQ multiplex PCR. The D gene and trimming were derived from the DNA, and the V and J assignments and clone size from that table. The sample records 250,000 to 350,000 clones, about 90% being singletons. The specimen sequenced was peripheral blood. The source of this sequence is a woman in her 30s with COVID-19, enrolled during active disease. The chain is built from TRBV11-3 and TRBJ2-1, with TRBD1 as a possible D gene (6 bases). CDR3 DNA sequence: TGTGCCAGCAGCATCTACAGGGACGATGAGCAGTTCTTC. Its protein product is CASSIYRDDEQFF.